This TCR beta chain stems from a study of shared clonotypes between healthy human individuals. Study-wide findings and caveats: There were few donors, and this limited the genetic and exposure-history diversity represented.

As to this clone: Its cognate antigen is unknown.

The repertoire was sequenced with immunoSEQ multiplex PCR; TCRdb's copy has only in-frame clones and lacks some. The sample lists under 750,000 clones, 55% to 75% occurring once. Sequenced material: memory CD4+ T cells sorted from blood. Indicated subset: CD45RA-negative fraction. This sequence originates from a young woman in good health.

Here the CDR3 reads CASSLDSYEQYF. CDR3 bases: TGTGCCAGCTCATTGGACAGCTACGAGCAGTACTTC. V gene TRBV18 combines with J gene TRBJ2-7, with D possibly matching TRBD1 (6 bases). This CDR3 is built from 12 residues. Per germline, CDR1 KGHSH and CDR2 LQKENI. Trimming took off 5 bases at V and 3 bases at J, with 8 bases between the two ends.